Described below is a single T cell receptor beta chain sequence and its context. Sample time point: patch test 3, about 24 weeks after DPC sensitization. Treatment defined: therapeutic diphenylcyclopropenone sensitization with weekly scalp DPC. The data originate from a study of human T cells and chemical hapten exposure. At the level of the study: Patch testing placed 0.01% DPC on the upper back, with readings at 6 days.

The CDR3 extends over 15 amino acids. Germline V gene data show CDR1 as SGHDT and CDR2 as YYEEEE. V lost 1 base, J lost 1 base, and 8 bases lay in between. TCRdb passed the RACE reads through MiXCR, listing each CDR3 protein once. This sample has 95,000 to 150,000 distinct CDR3 sequences; around 11% occur once, and the top ten carry approximately 2.5%. The chain joins TRBV5-6 to TRBJ2-2; D is ambiguous. Sequences were derived from whole blood, sampled in connection with sensitization to the hapten diphenylcyclopropenone (DPC). This receptor was obtained from a woman in her fifties or sixties with alopecia areata. Some clones in this sample may be carry-over from other donors' samples. CDR3 residues: CASSLRSMNTGELFF. For the CDR3, the DNA is TGTGCCAGCAGCTTGCGGTCTATGAACACCGGGGAGCTGTTTTTT.